Below, 29 T cell receptor beta chains from the same sample are listed, as sequenced in a study of T cell changes during pregnancy in multiple sclerosis. Assay: immunoSEQ multiplex PCR; the TCRdb copy retains only in-frame clones and omits some. The table records approximately 100,000 clones, 90% to 95% of them present only once. The sequences come from peripheral blood, collected in the first trimester of pregnancy. The receptors come from a female donor with multiple sclerosis, enrolled in a pregnancy study.

The chain couples TRBV29-1 to TRBJ1-2; D is unresolved. This CDR3 is built from 11 residues. Trimming took off 8 bases at V and 8 bases at J, with 15 bases between the two ends. Germline V lookup: CDR1 SQVTM, CDR2 ANQGSEA. This CDR3 reads CSPERLGGYTF. The CDR3 nucleotides read TGCAGCCCCGAGCGGCTTGGAGGCTACACCTTC. The full variable domain, its missing parts supplied by reference TRBV29-1 and TRBJ1-2, is SAVISQKPSRDICQRGTSLTIQCQVDSQVTMMFWYRQQPGQSLTLIATANQGSEATYESGFVIDKFPISRPNLTFSTLTVSNMSPEDSSIYLCSPERLGGYTFGSGTRLTVV.

This clone was seen once. The chain uses TRBV29-1 and TRBJ2-3, with 8 bases identical to TRBD2. This CDR3 region has 13 residues. The germline gives CDR1 SQVTM, CDR2 ANQGSEA. J gave up 7 bases and V 4 bases, and 7 bases lay outside the gene matches. DNA for the CDR3: TGCAGCGTTGTGTTGGCGGGGGGCTATACGCAGTATTTT. This translates into CSVVLAGGYTQYF.

The chain employs TRBV6-6 and TRBJ2-3; D remains ambiguous. CDR1 is MNHNY and CDR2 is SVGAGI in the germline V gene (reference sequence). The V and J ends lost 6 bases and 5 bases respectively, with 6 bases between them. The CDR3 covers 11 residues. CDR3 loop: CASSPRDTQYF. The DNA of the CDR3 is TGTGCCAGCAGCCCCCGAGATACGCAGTATTTT.

The rearrangement links TRBV6-1 to TRBJ2-3; the match to TRBD1 covers 12 bases. Germline V lookup: CDR1 MNHNS, CDR2 SASEGT. The CDR3 loop spans 15 amino acids. The ends lost 8 bases at V and 4 bases at J; junction bases unmatched: 7. CDR3 in amino acids: CASPIGTGGADTQYF. The CDR3 nucleotides are TGTGCCAGCCCAATCGGGACAGGGGGCGCAGATACGCAGTATTTT.

The gene calls are TRBV10-3 and TRBJ2-3; D might be TRBD1 (6 bases). The germline gives CDR1 ENHRY, CDR2 SYGVKD. V was cut by 7 bases and J by 6 bases, with 17 bases left in between. CDR3 size: 14 residues. The CDR3 region has the DNA TGTGCCATCAACCCCTCAGGGGTCCTCGATACGCAGTATTTT. Amino acids: CAINPSGVLDTQYF.

The chain joins TRBV5-1 to TRBJ2-2; 9 nucleotides align to TRBD1. This CDR3 is 16 amino acids long. Germline V gives CDR1 SGHRS, CDR2 YFSETQ. V was pared by 2 bases and J by 2 bases, with 4 bases of the junction left unmatched. The CDR3 DNA reads as TGCGCCAGCAGCTTTAAGGGACAGGGCAACACCGGGGAGCTGTTTTTT. Protein product: CASSFKGQGNTGELFF. The whole variable domain, remainder taken from reference TRBV5-1 and TRBJ2-2, is KAGVTQTPRYLIKTRGQQVTLSCSPISGHRSVSWYQQTPGQGLQFLFEYFSETQRNKGNFPGRFSGRQFSNSRSEMNVSTLELGDSALYLCASSFKGQGNTGELFFGEGSRLTVL.

This chain uses TRBV2 with TRBJ2-5, with 9 bases aligning to TRBD2. CDR1 is SNHLY and CDR2 is FYNNEI in the germline V gene. The CDR3 spans 17 residues. J was trimmed by 4 bases and V by 8 bases; bases with no gene match: 17. The CDR3 region is CASWWGVDRGGGETQYF. DNA of the CDR3: TGTGCCAGCTGGTGGGGCGTCGACCGCGGGGGGGGAGAGACCCAGTACTTC.

The chain joins TRBV2 to TRBJ1-5, with TRBD1 as a possible D gene (5 bases). Trimming shortened V by 0 bases and J by 0 bases, and 12 bases separated the two germline ends. The germline V gene has CDR1 SNHLY and CDR2 FYNNEI. The CDR3 runs 17 residues. The CDR3 region is CASSEAREKYSNQPQHF. CDR3 DNA: TGTGCCAGCAGTGAAGCCAGGGAAAAGTATAGCAATCAGCCCCAGCATTTT.

The gene calls are TRBV19 and TRBJ1-5; 9 bases match TRBD1. Germline loops: CDR1 LNHDA, CDR2 SQIVND (reference sequence). This CDR3 is 19 amino acids long. With V trimmed by 2 bases and J by 4 bases, 15 bases remained unmatched. The CDR3 loop is CASSISGTGLIGLNQPQHF. CDR3 DNA sequence: TGTGCCAGTAGTATATCCGGGACAGGGCTAATAGGGTTAAATCAGCCCCAGCATTTT.

The rearrangement links TRBV9 to TRBJ2-1; 8 bases match TRBD2. The germline CDR1 and CDR2 sequences are SGDLS and YYNGEE. J lost 5 bases, V lost 1 base, and 11 bases had no gene match. The CDR3 spans 17 residues. Here the CDR3 reads CASSVIPSGGGNNEQFF. In DNA form, the CDR3 reads TGTGCCAGCAGCGTAATCCCGTCGGGGGGGGGAAACAATGAGCAGTTCTTC. The entire variable domain, with the rest obtained from reference TRBV9 and TRBJ2-1, is as follows: DSGVTQTPKHLITATGQRVTLRCSPRSGDLSVYWYQQSLDQGLQFLIQYYNGEERAKGNILERFSAQQFPDLHSELNLSSLELGDSALYFCASSVIPSGGGNNEQFFGPGTRLTVL.

CDR3 DNA sequence: TGCGCCAGCAGCCGGACAGGGAGCTCCTACGAGCAGTACTTC. Amino acids: CASSRTGSSYEQYF. The chain combines TRBV4-1 with TRBJ2-7, with 8 bases lining up with TRBD1. The CDR3 length is 14 residues. Unmatched junction bases numbered 2, after V lost 4 bases and J lost 0 bases. CDR1 is MGHRA, CDR2 YSYEKL, per germline.

This chain joins TRBV7-9 and TRBJ2-1, with a possible D match to TRBD1 (5 bases). The V end was cut by 3 bases, the J end by 10 bases, with 13 bases between. The CDR3 loop spans 13 amino acids. CDR1 is SEHNR and CDR2 is FQNEAQ in the germline V gene (reference sequence). CDR3 bases: TGTGCCAGCAGCTTGGGGCCTGGAAGGGAGCAGTTCTTC. Residues: CASSLGPGREQFF.

This clone was recorded once. This rearrangement joins TRBV4-1 to TRBJ2-7, with 7 bases identical to TRBD1. Germline V gives CDR1 MGHRA, CDR2 YSYEKL. The CDR3 sequence is 15 residues long. Trimming cost V 4 bases and J 3 bases; bases outside gene matches: 9. CDR3 DNA sequence: TGCGCCAGCAGCCCGCCGCAACAGGGGAGCTACGAGCAGTACTTC. It specifies CASSPPQQGSYEQYF.

A note on this clone: The same CDR3 can be traced to other DNA sequences in this sample. CDR3 in amino acids: CASSYEVSTDTQYF. CDR3 in DNA: TGTGCCAGCAGTTACGAGGTCAGCACAGATACGCAGTATTTT. The chain joins TRBV6-6 to TRBJ2-3; D is unclear. Germline-derived CDR1 and CDR2 are MNHNY and SVGAGI (reference sequence). The CDR3 length is 14 residues. Trimming pared 2 bases from V and 0 bases from J, leaving 6 bases between.

The rearrangement uses TRBV7-9 and TRBJ2-2; 7 bases line up with TRBD1. The CDR3 runs 15 residues. The germline CDR1 and CDR2 sequences are SEHNR and FQNEAQ (reference sequence). Unmatched junction bases numbered 6, after V lost 8 bases and J lost 0 bases. CDR3 DNA sequence: TGTGCCAGCTACCTGGGGACAGCGAACACCGGGGAGCTGTTTTTT. Residues: CASYLGTANTGELFF.

A single count supports this clone. The chain employs TRBV11-2 and TRBJ2-7, with D tentatively TRBD2 (5 bases). The CDR3 contains 14 residues. Germline loops: CDR1 SGHAT, CDR2 FQNNGV. V was pared by 5 bases and J by 4 bases, with 15 bases between. In DNA, the CDR3 is TGTGCCAGCAGCATCCCCCTAGAGGGATACGAGCAGTACTTC. Translation gives CASSIPLEGYEQYF.

As to this clone: Germline is not matched at one junction end, which may reflect a read error. This chain links TRBV13 with TRBJ2-2; 9 bases align to TRBD1. CDR1 PRHDT and CDR2 FYEKMQ come from the germline V gene (reference sequence). CDR3 size: 16 residues. CDR3 in amino acids: CASSLGTGYRPGELFF. CDR3 bases: TGTGCCAGCAGTTTAGGGACAGGGTATCGACCCGGGGAGCTGTTTTTT.

The chain carries TRBV27 and TRBJ2-7; D gene ambiguous. The length of the CDR3 is 13 residues. Trimming removed 3 bases at V and 2 bases at J, with 8 bases between. Germline V gene lookup returns CDR1 MNHEY and CDR2 SMNVEV (reference sequence). The CDR3 sequence: CASSFRQTYEQYF. The CDR3, as DNA: TGTGCCAGCAGTTTCAGGCAGACCTACGAGCAGTACTTC.

This chain joins TRBV7-8 and TRBJ1-5, with TRBD1 matching over 8 bases. Germline V CDR1 and CDR2: SGHVS, FQNEAQ. The CDR3 is 16 residues long. Germline trimming cut 3 bases from V and 4 bases from J; bases unmatched to any gene: 8. Here the CDR3 reads CASSFRDRHTNQPQHF. For the CDR3, the DNA is TGTGCCAGCAGCTTCCGGGACAGGCACACGAATCAGCCCCAGCATTTT.

The chain combines TRBV10-2 with TRBJ2-2; a possible D gene is TRBD2 (7 bases). The V gene lost 7 bases and the J gene lost 3 bases, with 15 bases spanning the gap. The CDR3 loop spans 15 amino acids. CDR1 and CDR2 (germline): WSHSY, SAAADI. The CDR3 DNA reads as TGCGCCAGCATGGACGGGGGGCAGTACACCGGGGAGCTGTTTTTT. Translating it yields CASMDGGQYTGELFF.

This chain uses TRBV27 with TRBJ2-3; 10 positions match TRBD2. CDR1 MNHEY and CDR2 SMNVEV come from the germline V gene (reference sequence). The V gene end was trimmed by 3 bases and the J gene end by 6 bases; junction bases not matched to a gene: 6. The CDR3 runs 15 residues. The CDR3 spells CASSFQSGGADTQYF. The DNA of the CDR3 is TGTGCCAGCAGTTTCCAAAGCGGGGGGGCCGATACGCAGTATTTT.

The chain carries TRBV5-8 and TRBJ2-5; a weak D match, TRBD1 (6 bases). V dropped 2 bases and J dropped 5 bases, with 13 bases sitting between them. The CDR3 extends over 14 amino acids. Germline CDR1 and CDR2: SGHTS and YDEGEE. In DNA form, the CDR3 reads TGTGCCAGCAGCTTTAACAGGGTTCGCGAGACCCAGTACTTC. The encoded protein is CASSFNRVRETQYF.

V and J are TRBV7-9 and TRBJ1-5; 11 positions match TRBD1. The CDR3 loop spans 16 amino acids. The V segment lost 4 bases and the J segment 4 bases; nucleotides outside the gene matches: 6. Per the germline V gene, CDR1 is SEHNR and CDR2 is FQNEAQ (reference sequence). This CDR3 reads CASSSDRGLRNQPQHF. In nucleotides, the CDR3 is TGTGCCAGCAGCTCGGACAGGGGGCTTCGGAATCAGCCCCAGCATTTT. The entire variable domain, with the rest obtained from reference TRBV7-9 and TRBJ1-5, is as follows: DTGVSQNPRHKITKRGQNVTFRCDPISEHNRLYWYRQTLGQGPEFLTYFQNEAQLEKSRLLSDRFSAERPKGSFSTLEIQRTEQGDSAMYLCASSSDRGLRNQPQHFGDGTRLSIL.

This clone was found once. V usage is TRBV7-9 and J usage is TRBJ2-1; 14 bases are shared with TRBD2. This CDR3 is 18 amino acids long. Germline V gene data show CDR1 as SEHNR and CDR2 as FQNEAQ (reference sequence). The trim removed 5 bases at V and 0 bases at J, leaving 6 bases unmatched. CDR3 region: CASSPGLAGGHSYNEQFF. Written as DNA, the CDR3 is TGTGCCAGCAGCCCCGGACTAGCGGGGGGTCACTCCTACAATGAGCAGTTCTTC. Full variable domain (remainder filled in from reference TRBV7-9 and TRBJ2-1): DTGVSQNPRHKITKRGQNVTFRCDPISEHNRLYWYRQTLGQGPEFLTYFQNEAQLEKSRLLSDRFSAERPKGSFSTLEIQRTEQGDSAMYLCASSPGLAGGHSYNEQFFGPGTRLTVL.

V usage is TRBV9 and J usage is TRBJ2-5, with 11 bases that match TRBD2. The CDR3 extends over 14 amino acids. Trimming removed 0 bases from V and 9 bases from J; junction bases left unmatched: 4. Germline CDR1 and CDR2: SGDLS and YYNGEE. CDR3 DNA: TGTGCCAGCAGCGTAGGACTAGCGGGGAGGGCCCAGTACTTC. Amino acids: CASSVGLAGRAQYF.

The rearrangement links TRBV7-9 to TRBJ1-1; D may be TRBD1 (5 bases). The CDR3 sequence is 12 residues long. V was pared by 5 bases and J by 8 bases, with 12 bases between. Germline CDR1 and CDR2: SEHNR and FQNEAQ (reference sequence). CDR3 amino acids: CASSPDSPEAFF. The CDR3 region has the DNA TGTGCCAGCAGCCCCGACAGCCCCGAAGCTTTCTTT.

The CDR3 nucleotides are TGTGCCAGCAGTGTCACAGCAACTAATGAAAAACTGTTTTTT. This translates into CASSVTATNEKLFF. V gene TRBV25-1 combines with J gene TRBJ1-4; D gene uncertain. The V end lost 4 bases, the J end lost 0 bases, and 6 bases lay between the germline ends. This CDR3 has 14 amino acids. Per germline, CDR1 MGHDK and CDR2 SYGVNS.

The CDR3 region has the DNA TGTGCCAGTATGTCGGTCGGTTTTAGCAATCAGCCCCAGCATTTT. Encoded protein: CASMSVGFSNQPQHF. The genes are TRBV19 and TRBJ1-5; the D is unclear. Germline V gives CDR1 LNHDA, CDR2 SQIVND (reference sequence). The V end lost 7 bases, the J end lost 0 bases, and 13 bases lay between the germline ends. The CDR3 loop spans 15 amino acids.

The chain employs TRBV5-4 and TRBJ2-7; weak D call: TRBD1 (6 bases). V was clipped by 0 bases and J by 9 bases, with 28 bases between them. The germline V gene encodes CDR1 SGHNT and CDR2 YYREEE (reference sequence). The CDR3 is 18 amino acids. CDR3 region: CASSLGRDTRFRGDGQYF. CDR3 sequence (DNA): TGTGCCAGCAGCTTGGGCCGGGACACTCGTTTTCGAGGCGATGGGCAGTACTTC.